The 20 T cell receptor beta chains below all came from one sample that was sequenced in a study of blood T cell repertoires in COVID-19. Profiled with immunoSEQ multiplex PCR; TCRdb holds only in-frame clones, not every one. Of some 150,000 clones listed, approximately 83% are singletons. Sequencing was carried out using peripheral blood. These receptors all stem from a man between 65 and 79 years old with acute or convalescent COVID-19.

CDR3 in DNA: TGCGCCAGCAGCCAAGTAGGGCGGGAGATTTTCAATGAGCAGTTCTTC. It encodes CASSQVGREIFNEQFF. The chain links TRBV4-1 to TRBJ2-1; 7 bases align to TRBD2. The CDR3 runs 16 residues. J was trimmed by 6 bases and V by 1 base; bases with no gene match: 9. Germline lookup yields CDR1 MGHRA and CDR2 YSYEKL.

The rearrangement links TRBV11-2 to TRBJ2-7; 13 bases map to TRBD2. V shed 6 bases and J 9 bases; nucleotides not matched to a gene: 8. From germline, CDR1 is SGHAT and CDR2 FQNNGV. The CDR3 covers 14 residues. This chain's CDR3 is CASSLGLAGIMQYF. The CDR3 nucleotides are TGTGCCAGCAGTCTGGGACTAGCGGGGATCATGCAGTACTTC.

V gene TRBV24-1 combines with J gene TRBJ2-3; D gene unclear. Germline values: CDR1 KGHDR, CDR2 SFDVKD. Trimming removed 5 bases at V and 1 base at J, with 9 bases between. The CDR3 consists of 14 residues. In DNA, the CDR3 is TGTGCCACCAGTGGCAGGCTGGGCACAGATACGCAGTATTTT. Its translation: CATSGRLGTDTQYF.

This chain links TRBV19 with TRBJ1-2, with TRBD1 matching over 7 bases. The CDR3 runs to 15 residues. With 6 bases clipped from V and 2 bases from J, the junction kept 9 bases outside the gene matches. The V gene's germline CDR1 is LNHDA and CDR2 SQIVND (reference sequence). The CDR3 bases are TGTGCCAGTAGCAAATCCGGGACAGAGAACTATGGCTACACCTTC. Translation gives CASSKSGTENYGYTF.

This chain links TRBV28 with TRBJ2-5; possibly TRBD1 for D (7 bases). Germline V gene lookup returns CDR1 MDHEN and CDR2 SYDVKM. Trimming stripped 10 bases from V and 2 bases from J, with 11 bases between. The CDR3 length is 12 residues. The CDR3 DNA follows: TGTGCCATCGGGGGACAGCAAGAGACCCAGTACTTC. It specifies CAIGGQQETQYF.

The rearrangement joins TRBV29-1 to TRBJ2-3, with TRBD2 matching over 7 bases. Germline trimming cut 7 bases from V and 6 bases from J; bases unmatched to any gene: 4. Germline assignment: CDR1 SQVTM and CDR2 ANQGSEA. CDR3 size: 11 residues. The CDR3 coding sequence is TGCAGCGCTCTACTAGCGGATACGCAGTATTTT. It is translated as CSALLADTQYF.

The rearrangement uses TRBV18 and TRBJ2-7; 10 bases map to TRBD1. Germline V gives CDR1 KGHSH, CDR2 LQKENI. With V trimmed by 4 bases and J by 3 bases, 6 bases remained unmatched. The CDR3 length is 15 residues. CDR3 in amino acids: CASSQPGQGHYEQYF. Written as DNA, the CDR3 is TGTGCCAGCTCACAGCCGGGACAGGGGCACTACGAGCAGTACTTC.

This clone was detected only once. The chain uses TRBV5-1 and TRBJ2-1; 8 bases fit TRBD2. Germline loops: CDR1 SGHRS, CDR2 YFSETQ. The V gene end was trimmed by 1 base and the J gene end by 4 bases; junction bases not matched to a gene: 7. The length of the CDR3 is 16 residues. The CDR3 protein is CASSLLAGGGYNEQFF. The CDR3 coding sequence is TGCGCCAGCAGCTTGCTGGCGGGGGGTGGATACAATGAGCAGTTCTTC.

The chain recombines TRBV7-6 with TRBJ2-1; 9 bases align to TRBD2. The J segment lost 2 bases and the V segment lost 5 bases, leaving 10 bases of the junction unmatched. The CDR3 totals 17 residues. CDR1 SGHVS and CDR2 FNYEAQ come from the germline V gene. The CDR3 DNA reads TGTGCCAGCAGCAAGGGGGTTAGCGGGAGAACCTACAATGAGCAGTTCTTC. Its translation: CASSKGVSGRTYNEQFF.

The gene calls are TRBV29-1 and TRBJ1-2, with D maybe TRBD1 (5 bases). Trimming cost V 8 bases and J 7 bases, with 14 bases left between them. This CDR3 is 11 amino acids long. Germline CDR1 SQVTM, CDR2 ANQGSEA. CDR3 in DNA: TGCAGCTGCTGGACGGGGGGTGGCTACACCTTC. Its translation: CSCWTGGGYTF.

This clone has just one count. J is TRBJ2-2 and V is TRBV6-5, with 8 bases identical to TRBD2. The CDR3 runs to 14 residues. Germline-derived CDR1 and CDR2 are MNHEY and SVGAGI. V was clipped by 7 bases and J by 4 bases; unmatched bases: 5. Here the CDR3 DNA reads TGTGCCAGCACCAACGGGGGGGTCACCGGGGAGCTGTTTTTT. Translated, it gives CASTNGGVTGELFF.

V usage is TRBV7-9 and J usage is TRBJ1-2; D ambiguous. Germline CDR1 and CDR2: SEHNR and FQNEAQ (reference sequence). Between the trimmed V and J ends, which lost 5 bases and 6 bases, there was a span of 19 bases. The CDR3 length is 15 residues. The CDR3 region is CASSQTPVQINGYTF. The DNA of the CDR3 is TGTGCCAGCAGCCAGACACCGGTGCAGATAAATGGCTACACCTTC.

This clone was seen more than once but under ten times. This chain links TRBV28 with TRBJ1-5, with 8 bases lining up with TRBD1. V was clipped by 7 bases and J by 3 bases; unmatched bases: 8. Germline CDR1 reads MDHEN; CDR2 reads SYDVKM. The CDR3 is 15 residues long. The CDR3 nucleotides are TGTGCCAGCATACAGGACAGGGCCAACAATCAGCCCCAGCATTTT. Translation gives CASIQDRANNQPQHF.

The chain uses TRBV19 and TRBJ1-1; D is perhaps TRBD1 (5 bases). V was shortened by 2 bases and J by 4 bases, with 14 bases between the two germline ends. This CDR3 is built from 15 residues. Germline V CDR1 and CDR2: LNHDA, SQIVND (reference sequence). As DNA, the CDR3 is TGTGCCAGTAGTATATATGCAGGGTCGGCCACTGAAGCTTTCTTT. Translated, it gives CASSIYAGSATEAFF.

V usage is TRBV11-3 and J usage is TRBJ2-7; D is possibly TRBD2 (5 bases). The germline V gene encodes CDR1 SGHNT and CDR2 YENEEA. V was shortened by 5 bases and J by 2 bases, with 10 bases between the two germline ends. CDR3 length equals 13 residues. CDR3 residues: CASSITSTYEQYF. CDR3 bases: TGTGCCAGCAGCATTACTAGTACCTACGAGCAGTACTTC.

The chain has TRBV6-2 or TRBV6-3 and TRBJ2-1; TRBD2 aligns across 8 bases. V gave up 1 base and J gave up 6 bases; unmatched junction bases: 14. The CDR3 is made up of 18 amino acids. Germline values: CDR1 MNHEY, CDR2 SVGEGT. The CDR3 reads CASSYFPNSSGLINEQFF. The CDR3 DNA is TGTGCCAGCAGTTACTTCCCTAATTCTAGCGGGCTAATCAATGAGCAGTTCTTC.

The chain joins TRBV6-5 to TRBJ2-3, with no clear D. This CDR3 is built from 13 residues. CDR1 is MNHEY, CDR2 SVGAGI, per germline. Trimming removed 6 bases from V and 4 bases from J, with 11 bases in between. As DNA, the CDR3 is TGTGCCAGCAGCCCACGAGTACCAGATACGCAGTATTTT. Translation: CASSPRVPDTQYF.

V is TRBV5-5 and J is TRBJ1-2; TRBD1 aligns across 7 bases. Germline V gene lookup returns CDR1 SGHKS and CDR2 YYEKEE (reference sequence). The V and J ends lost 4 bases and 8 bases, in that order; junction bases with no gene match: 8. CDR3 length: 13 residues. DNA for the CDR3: TGTGCCAGCAGCCATGGACAGGCAAGAGGCTACACCTTC. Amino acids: CASSHGQARGYTF.

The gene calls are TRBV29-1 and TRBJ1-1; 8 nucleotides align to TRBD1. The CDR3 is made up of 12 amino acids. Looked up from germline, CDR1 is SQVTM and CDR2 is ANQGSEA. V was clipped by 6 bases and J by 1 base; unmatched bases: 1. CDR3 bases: TGCAGCGTCGGACAGGGGAACACTGAAGCTTTCTTT. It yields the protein CSVGQGNTEAFF.

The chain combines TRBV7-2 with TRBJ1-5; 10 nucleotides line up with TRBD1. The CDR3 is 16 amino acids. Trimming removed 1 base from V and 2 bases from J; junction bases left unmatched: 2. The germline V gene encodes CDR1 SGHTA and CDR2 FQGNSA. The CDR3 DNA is TGTGCCAGCAGCTTAGTCGGGACAGGGGGCAATCAGCCCCAGCATTTT. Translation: CASSLVGTGGNQPQHF.